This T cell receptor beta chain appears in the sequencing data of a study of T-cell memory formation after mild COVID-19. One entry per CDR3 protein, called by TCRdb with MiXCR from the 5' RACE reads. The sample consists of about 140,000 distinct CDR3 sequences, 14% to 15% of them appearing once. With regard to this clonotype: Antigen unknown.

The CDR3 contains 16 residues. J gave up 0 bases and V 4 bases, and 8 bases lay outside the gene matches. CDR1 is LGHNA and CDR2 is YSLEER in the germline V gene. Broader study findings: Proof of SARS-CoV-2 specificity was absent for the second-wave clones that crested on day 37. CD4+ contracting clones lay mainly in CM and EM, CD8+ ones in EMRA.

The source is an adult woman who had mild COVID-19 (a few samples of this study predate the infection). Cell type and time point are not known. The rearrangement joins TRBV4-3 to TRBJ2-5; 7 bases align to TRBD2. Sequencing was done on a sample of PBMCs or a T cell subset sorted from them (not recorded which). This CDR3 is CASSRGGEGDQETQYF. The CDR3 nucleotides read TGCGCCAGCAGCCGTGGGGGGGAAGGCGACCAAGAGACCCAGTACTTC.